This T cell receptor beta chain was captured by sequencing in a study of CD8 T cells in ankylosing spondylitis. Study-wide findings and caveats: Characteristic, it appeared, of ankylosing spondylitis blood was a TCR beta motif of about eight highly homologous variants. Clones linked to disease were reported to show significant enrichment in matched ankylosing spondylitis synovial fluid.

This clonotype was recorded many times. Its specificity is unknown. Losses at the gene ends were 5 bases for V and 5 bases for J; bases not matched to a gene: 12. Germline CDR1 reads SGHRS; CDR2 reads YFSETQ. The CDR3 sequence is 15 residues long. TCRdb passed the 5' RACE reads through MiXCR, listing each CDR3 protein once. In the table there are about 130,000 distinct CDR3 sequences, roughly a tenth of which are singletons. The sequence was collected from a male donor with ankylosing spondylitis or in good health (not recorded which). V usage is TRBV5-1 and J usage is TRBJ2-7, with 8 bases that match TRBD2. Sequencing used blood, either unsorted or a sorted T cell fraction (not recorded which). The CDR3 coding sequence is TGCGCCAGCAGAACCGGACTAGCCGGAGTCAACGAGCAGTACTTC. This codes for CASRTGLAGVNEQYF.